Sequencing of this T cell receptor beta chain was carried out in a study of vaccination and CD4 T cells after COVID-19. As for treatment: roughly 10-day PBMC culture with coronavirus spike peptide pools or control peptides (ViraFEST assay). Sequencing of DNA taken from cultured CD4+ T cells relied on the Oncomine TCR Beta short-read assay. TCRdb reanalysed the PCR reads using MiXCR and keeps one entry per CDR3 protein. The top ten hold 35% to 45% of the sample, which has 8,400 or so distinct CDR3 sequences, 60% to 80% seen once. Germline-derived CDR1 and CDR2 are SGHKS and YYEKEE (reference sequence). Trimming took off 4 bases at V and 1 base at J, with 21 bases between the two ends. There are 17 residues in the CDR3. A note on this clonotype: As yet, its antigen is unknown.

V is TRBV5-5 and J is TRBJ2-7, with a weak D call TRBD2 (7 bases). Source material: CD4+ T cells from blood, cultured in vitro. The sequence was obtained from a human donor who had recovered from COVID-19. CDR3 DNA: TGTGCCAGCAGCCCGAGGGGGTCGAGCGGGACTTCCTACGAGCAGTACTTC. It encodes CASSPRGSSGTSYEQYF.